The sequence of this T cell receptor beta chain was determined in a study of blood T cells in healthy people across ages. The CDR3 sequence is 17 residues long. V lost 2 bases and J lost 7; bases outside the gene matches: 14. Worth noting for this clonotype: A read error may be the cause here, since a much bigger clone is one base away.

With a J-beta primer mix and a sample-barcoded 5' primer, a second PCR ran about 6 to 11 cycles. TCRdb fed the 5' RACE reads into MiXCR, producing one record per CDR3 protein. The repertoire holds around 500,000 distinct CDR3 sequences, with roughly 48% as singletons. The chain carries TRBV12-3 or TRBV12-4 and TRBJ2-1; 7 nucleotides align to TRBD2. Sequenced: blood. The receptor comes from a man older than 75 in good health. The CDR3 protein is CASSLRGAGRAGNEQFF. The DNA for the CDR3 is TGTGCCAGCAGTTTAAGGGGTGCGGGGAGGGCCGGAAATGAGCAGTTCTTC.